This T cell receptor (beta chain) was sequenced for a study of shared clonotypes between healthy human individuals. The CDR3 is 14 amino acids. The germline CDR1 and CDR2 sequences are GTSNPN and SVGIG (reference sequence). With 2 bases removed from V and 4 bases from J, the gap between germline ends came to 14 bases. This clone was detected once. Method: immunoSEQ multiplex PCR; TCRdb's copy keeps in-frame clones and lacks some. The data show more than 2,000,000 clones, more than 80% seen once. This sequence joins TRBV30 and TRBJ1-2; maybe TRBD1 (5 bases). The clonotype originates from a young man in good health. The sequenced sample consisted of naive CD4+ T cells sorted from blood. Subset: CD45RA+ positively selected. Here the CDR3 reads CAWSKGGGIYGYTF. In DNA form, the CDR3 reads TGTGCCTGGAGTAAAGGCGGGGGGATCTATGGCTACACCTTC.